This entry lists 16 T cell receptor beta chains sequenced from one sample in a study of tumor-infiltrating lymphocytes in primary liver carcinoma (TCRdb year 2017). The instrument was an Illumina HiSeq 2500. TCRbeta-specific cDNA was reverse-transcribed from around 0.45 ug total RNA using a constant-region primer and ProtoScript II reverse transcriptase. Three nested multiplex PCR rounds, following a slightly modified ARM-PCR procedure, were used to build the TCRbeta libraries. Each of the first two PCR rounds ran for around 11 cycles using multiplex TRBV1-TRBV30 forward primers together with a Cbeta reverse primer. The raw public reads went through TCRdb reprocessing: fastp at Q25, MiXCR clone calling, in-frame beta chains kept. When rows share a CDR3 protein, they turn into one entry using the most common DNA and genes. The sample table lists 300,000 to 400,000 distinct CDR3 sequences, less than 70% of them with a count of one. Roughly 6% of the sample is held by the ten biggest clonotypes.

TRIzol reagent was used to extract blood RNA from unsorted whole blood, while the DNeasy Blood & Tissue kit provided the germline DNA. Sequenced material: peripheral blood. These receptors were collected from a man aged 40-55 years with primary liver carcinoma and hepatitis B virus infection.

V usage is TRBV10-3 and J usage is TRBJ1-5; TRBD1 agrees at 8 bases. Germline lookup yields CDR1 ENHRY and CDR2 SYGVKD. J gave up 5 bases and V 7 bases, and 4 bases lay outside the gene matches. The CDR3 is made up of 13 amino acids. For the CDR3, the DNA is TGTGCCATCACAGGGGGCAACGATCAGCCCCAGCATTTT. The encoded protein is CAITGGNDQPQHF.

With regard to this clonotype: In this CDR3 the conserved last residue, phenylalanine or tryptophan, is missing, so a read error is likely. The chain carries TRBV6-5 and TRBJ2-7; tentative D call: TRBD1 (5 bases). V lost 1 base and J lost 5, with 9 bases in between. The germline CDR1 and CDR2 sequences are MNHEY and SVGAGI. The CDR3 spans 13 residues. The CDR3 spells CASSYLRTHEQYS. CDR3 DNA sequence: TGTGCCAGCAGTTACTTAAGGACACACGAGCAGTACTCC.

A word on this clonotype: A read error may account for a junction end that differs from germline. The chain carries TRBV30 and TRBJ2-6; D tentatively fits TRBD1 or TRBD2 (5 bases each). The CDR3 contains 15 residues. The V gene's germline CDR1 is GTSNPN and CDR2 SVGIG (reference sequence). The chain's CDR3 is CAWSHEGSGANILTF. The CDR3 region has the DNA TGTGCCTGGAGTCACGAGGGGTCTGGGGCCAACATCCTGACTTTC. The whole variable domain, remainder taken from reference TRBV30 and TRBJ2-6, is SQTIHQWPATLVQPVGSPLSLECTVEGTSNPNLYWYRQAAGRGLQLLFYSVGIGQISSEVPQNLSASRPQDRQFILSSKKLLLSDSGFYLCAWSHEGSGANILTFGAGSRLTVL.

Regarding this clonotype: A read error may explain this, as a much larger clone is one base away. The chain is built from TRBV10-2 and TRBJ2-1; D might be TRBD2 (5 bases). The length of the CDR3 is 15 residues. The germline gives CDR1 WSHSY, CDR2 SAAADI. This CDR3 is CASSGPLVSTGELFF. Written as DNA, the CDR3 is TGCGCCAGCAGTGGACCACTAGTGAGTACCGGTGAGCTGTTCTTC.

Notes on this clonotype: The junction does not match germline at one end; this may be a read error. The chain employs TRBV11-2 and TRBJ1-2; D may be TRBD1 (5 bases). Germline-derived CDR1 and CDR2 are SGHAT and FQNNGV. The CDR3 covers 15 residues. CDR3 amino acids: CASSLALRGPYGYAF. In DNA form, the CDR3 reads TGTGCCAGCAGCTTAGCGCTCCGGGGACCCTATGGCTACGCCTTC.

This clonotype was counted a single time. An end of the junction differs from the germline gene, which may be a read error. The chain recombines TRBV12-3 or TRBV12-4 with TRBJ2-1, with TRBD2 identical over 11 bases. The CDR3 runs to 18 residues. The CDR3 protein is CAGSLSRLAGSIYNEQFF. CDR3 DNA sequence: TGTGCCGGCAGTTTATCAAGACTAGCGGGAAGCATTTACAATGAGCAGTTCTTC.

Concerning this clonotype itself: This clone may be a read error of a much larger clone one base away. The genes are TRBV5-4 and TRBJ2-1; 7 nucleotides align to TRBD1. This CDR3 has 15 amino acids. Germline loops: CDR1 SGHNT, CDR2 YYREEE (reference sequence). V trimming: 3 bases; J trimming: 6 bases; junction bases outside the gene matches: 9. DNA of the CDR3: TGTGCCAGCAGCTCCCTGACAGGGAAGTTCAATGAGCAGTTCTTC. Its translation: CASSSLTGKFNEQFF.

A note on this clonotype: A read error may produce the germline difference seen at one junction end. The V gene is TRBV5-4, the J gene TRBJ2-2; D gene uncertain. The CDR3 extends over 16 amino acids. Germline CDR1 reads SGHNT; CDR2 reads YYREEE (reference sequence). This CDR3 is CVSTFTQHGPTGELFF. The CDR3 DNA follows: TGTGTCAGCACCTTCACCCAGCATGGCCCCACCGGGGAGCTGTTTTTT. The full variable domain, in which reference TRBV5-4 and TRBJ2-2 provide the parts outside the CDR3, is ETGVTQSPTHLIKTRGQQVTLRCSSQSGHNTVSWYQQALGQGPQFIFQYYREEENGRGNFPPRFSGLQFPNYSSELNVNALELDDSALYLCVSTFTQHGPTGELFFGEGSRLTVL.

The gene calls are TRBV5-1 and TRBJ1-2, with D uncertain. The CDR3 contains 14 residues. Looked up from germline, CDR1 is SGHRS and CDR2 is YFSETQ. Between the trimmed V and J ends, which lost 4 bases and 5 bases, there was a span of 15 bases. The CDR3 nucleotides read TGCGCCAGCAGCAAAGGGCAGACATCGTATGGCTACACCTTC. This encodes CASSKGQTSYGYTF.

Of note for this clonotype: A read error may account for a junction end that differs from germline. The chain has TRBV11-2 and TRBJ2-1; 7 positions agree with TRBD2. Germline V CDR1 and CDR2: SGHAT, FQNNGV. This CDR3 is built from 15 residues. Written as DNA, the CDR3 is TGTGTCAGCAGCTTGGCCCTAGCGGAGGGAAATGAGCAGTTCTTC. This codes for CVSSLALAEGNEQFF.

This clonotype was seen a few times. V gene TRBV18 combines with J gene TRBJ2-3, with D possibly TRBD2 on 6 matching bases. V was shortened by 0 bases and J by 2 bases, with 12 bases between the two germline ends. The CDR3 is 16 residues long. From germline, CDR1 is KGHSH and CDR2 LQKENI. CDR3 coding DNA: TGTGCCAGCTCACCACCGTTGGGCGGGATCACAGATACGCAGTATTTT. Translated: CASSPPLGGITDTQYF.

A remark on this clonotype: It is likely a read error, because the conserved phenylalanine at the end of the CDR3 is missing. This chain connects TRBV11-2 to TRBJ2-7; D is unresolved. Germline CDR1 reads SGHAT; CDR2 reads FQNNGV. The CDR3 is made up of 14 amino acids. With 1 base removed from V and 6 bases from J, the gap between germline ends came to 13 bases. The DNA of the CDR3 is TGTGCCAGCAGCTTAGGTGGCGCTCGAGCCGAGCAGTACTCC. Encoded protein: CASSLGGARAEQYS.

Details on this clonotype: This CDR3 fails to terminate in the conserved phenylalanine or tryptophan, so it likely reflects a read error. This chain uses TRBV6-5 with TRBJ2-5; D may be TRBD2 (6 bases). This CDR3 has 15 amino acids. The germline gives CDR1 MNHEY, CDR2 SVGAGI. CDR3 region: CANSYSRDGQETQYH. CDR3 DNA: TGTGCCAACAGTTACTCGCGGGACGGACAAGAGACCCAGTACCAC.

About this clonotype itself: A much larger clone lies one base from this, so it may be a read error. The conserved closing phenylalanine or tryptophan is absent in this CDR3, likely reflecting a read error. V and J are TRBV10-3 and TRBJ2-3; no firm D call. V dropped 4 bases and J dropped 3 bases, with 8 bases sitting between them. This CDR3 is 13 amino acids long. Germline V gene data show CDR1 as ENHRY and CDR2 as SYGVKD. CDR3 protein: CAISAGRTDTQYL. The CDR3 DNA reads TGTGCCATCAGTGCCGGGCGAACAGATACGCAGTATTTA.

This clonotype was seen at least ten times. The chain has TRBV5-4 and TRBJ2-6, with D tentatively TRBD1 (6 bases). Germline V gene lookup returns CDR1 SGHNT and CDR2 YYREEE (reference sequence). V lost 5 bases and J lost 0, with 9 bases in between. This CDR3 has 15 amino acids. The CDR3 loop is CASSLQGSGANVLTF. The CDR3 DNA follows: TGTGCCAGCAGTCTACAGGGCTCTGGGGCCAACGTCCTGACTTTC.

This clonotype was counted once. A much more abundant neighbour one base away suggests this may be a read error. The CDR3 DNA reads TGTGCCAGCAGCTTGGGACACGGGGACGAGTGGGATACGCAGTATTTT. This translates into CASSLGHGDEWDTQYF. The chain joins TRBV5-5 to TRBJ2-3; D tentatively fits TRBD1 or TRBD2 (5 bases each). Deletions cut 0 bases from V and 6 bases from J, with 17 bases between. CDR1 is SGHKS, CDR2 YYEKEE, per germline (reference sequence). The CDR3 totals 16 residues. Looking up the rest from reference TRBV5-5 and TRBJ2-3 gives the full variable domain: DAGVTQSPTHLIKTRGQQVTLRCSPISGHKSVSWYQQVLGQGPQFIFQYYEKEERGRGNFPDRFSARQFPNYSSELNVNALLLGDSALYLCASSLGHGDEWDTQYFGPGTRLTVL.